What follows are 29 T cell receptor beta chains derived from one specimen sequenced in a study of OX40 agonist ivuxolimab in advanced cancers. Assay used: immunoSEQ multiplex PCR; TCRdb lists only in-frame clones, some missing. The sample records roughly 48,000 clones, more than 85% being singletons. Here the sequenced sample was CD4+ or CD8+ T cells sorted from blood, taken in a trial of the OX40 agonist ivuxolimab. These receptors were obtained from an adult with an advanced solid tumor such as melanoma, head and neck, liver or kidney cancer.

This clone turned up a few times. The V and J genes are TRBV5-1 and TRBJ1-1, with TRBD1 identical over 9 bases. Trimming took 5 bases from V and 10 from J; bases not matched to a gene: 9. The CDR3 is made up of 13 amino acids. Germline V CDR1 and CDR2: SGHRS, YFSETQ. This chain's CDR3 is CASRGTGLGGAFF. Here the CDR3 DNA reads TGCGCCAGCAGAGGGACAGGGCTGGGCGGAGCTTTCTTT.

The rearrangement joins TRBV4-1 to TRBJ1-1; D uncertain. This CDR3 is built from 15 residues. Trimming shortened V by 0 bases and J by 4 bases, and 12 bases separated the two germline ends. CDR1 MGHRA and CDR2 YSYEKL come from the germline V gene. CDR3 sequence reads: CASSQDRMEGTEAFF. CDR3 in DNA: TGCGCCAGCAGCCAAGATCGGATGGAAGGCACTGAAGCTTTCTTT.

The chain is built from TRBV4-1 and TRBJ1-1, with 9 positions matching TRBD1. The CDR3 spans 13 residues. Trimming at V came to 4 bases and at J to 9 bases, leaving 6 bases not matched to a gene. Per the germline V gene, CDR1 is MGHRA and CDR2 is YSYEKL. The CDR3 region has the DNA TGCGCCAGCAGCCTAGGACAGGGGAACCAAGCTTTCTTT. The encoded protein is CASSLGQGNQAFF.

The rearrangement joins TRBV9 to TRBJ2-5; 7 nucleotides match TRBD2. Unmatched junction bases numbered 4, after V lost 0 bases and J lost 5 bases. This CDR3 region has 14 residues. The germline V gene encodes CDR1 SGDLS and CDR2 YYNGEE. The DNA of the CDR3 is TGTGCCAGCAGCGTAGAGGGAGGGCCTGAGACCCAGTACTTC. Amino acids: CASSVEGGPETQYF.

The CDR3 DNA is TGTGCCAGCAGTTTAGGGTGGGATAATTCACCCCTCCACTTT. Encoded protein: CASSLGWDNSPLHF. The V gene is TRBV27, the J gene TRBJ1-6; no clear D. The CDR3 is 14 amino acids. Per the germline V gene, CDR1 is MNHEY and CDR2 is SMNVEV (reference sequence). V was pared by 2 bases and J by 5 bases, with 7 bases between.

CDR3 amino acids: CASSRSSGELFF. CDR3 DNA sequence: TGTGCCAGCAGTCGTAGCTCCGGGGAGCTGTTTTTT. The rearrangement links TRBV9 to TRBJ2-2; D remains unclear. Germline assignment: CDR1 SGDLS and CDR2 YYNGEE. The V end lost 5 bases, the J end lost 6 bases, and 8 bases lay between the germline ends. This CDR3 has 12 residues.

This chain connects TRBV5-6 to TRBJ2-7; D might be TRBD1 or TRBD2, each matching 5 bases. Deletions cut 3 bases from V and 8 bases from J, with 9 bases between. CDR3 length: 11 amino acids. Germline CDR1 SGHDT, CDR2 YYEEEE. CDR3: CASSSGAQQYF. The CDR3 nucleotides are TGTGCCAGCAGCTCCGGGGCTCAGCAGTACTTC.

This rearrangement joins TRBV15 to TRBJ1-5; D is uncertain. Germline V gene lookup returns CDR1 LNHNV and CDR2 YYDKDF (reference sequence). V was clipped by 0 bases and J by 5 bases, with 17 bases between them. The length of the CDR3 is 17 residues. The CDR3 region has the DNA TGTGCCACCAGCAGAGATTTGGGTTATGTGGCGGATCAGCCCCAGCATTTT. It yields the protein CATSRDLGYVADQPQHF.

The V gene is TRBV10-3, the J gene TRBJ2-7; 7 nucleotides match TRBD2. The CDR3 consists of 16 residues. V lost 2 bases and J lost 3; bases outside the gene matches: 10. Germline CDR1 is ENHRY and CDR2 is SYGVKD. The CDR3 here is CAISEPWSASGYEQYF. The CDR3 DNA is TGTGCCATCAGTGAGCCCTGGTCCGCTAGCGGCTACGAGCAGTACTTC.

The chain joins TRBV7-9 to TRBJ2-7; D call uncertain. With 1 base removed from V and 1 base from J, the gap between germline ends came to 5 bases. The V gene's germline CDR1 is SEHNR and CDR2 FQNEAQ (reference sequence). The CDR3 has 13 residues. In DNA, the CDR3 is TGTGCCAGCAGCTTAGATTCTTCCTACGAGCAGTACTTC. The encoded protein is CASSLDSSYEQYF.

The chain recombines TRBV4-2 with TRBJ2-7; D possibly matches TRBD1 or TRBD2 (5 bases each). Germline assignment: CDR1 LGHNA and CDR2 YNFKEQ. The CDR3 totals 16 residues. V lost 0 bases, J lost 7 bases, and 19 bases lay in between. This CDR3 is CASSQEGDAVAREQYF. The CDR3 region has the DNA TGTGCCAGCAGCCAAGAGGGGGACGCAGTCGCTAGGGAGCAGTACTTC.

V and J are TRBV5-4 and TRBJ2-3, with D possibly TRBD1 on 5 matching bases. There are 14 residues in the CDR3. Germline CDR1 and CDR2: SGHNT and YYREEE (reference sequence). V dropped 0 bases and J dropped 1 base, with 6 bases sitting between them. The CDR3: CASSLGGGTDTQYF. In DNA, the CDR3 is TGTGCCAGCAGCTTGGGGGGCGGCACAGATACGCAGTATTTT.

This clone was found once. The rearrangement joins TRBV29-1 to TRBJ2-2; 13 bases match TRBD2. The CDR3 runs to 15 residues. Germline V lookup: CDR1 SQVTM, CDR2 ANQGSEA. The V and J ends lost 0 bases and 5 bases, in that order; junction bases with no gene match: 0. The CDR3 here is CSVEELAGGTGELFF. The CDR3 DNA reads as TGCAGCGTTGAAGAACTAGCGGGAGGGACCGGGGAGCTGTTTTTT.

The chain couples TRBV5-5 to TRBJ2-1; possible D gene TRBD1, 6 bases. CDR1 is SGHKS and CDR2 is YYEKEE in the germline V gene (reference sequence). The CDR3 sequence is 12 residues long. The V and J ends lost 6 bases and 9 bases respectively, with 13 bases between them. Written as DNA, the CDR3 is TGTGCCAGCACCCCGCAGGGGAGTGAGCAGTTCTTC. Amino acid sequence: CASTPQGSEQFF.

This sequence joins TRBV6-5 and TRBJ2-7; 9 bases match TRBD2. The germline CDR1 and CDR2 sequences are MNHEY and SVGAGI. V lost 5 bases, J lost 4 bases, and 9 bases stayed unmatched. The CDR3 contains 15 residues. This CDR3 is CASSISPSGEYEQYF. The CDR3 nucleotides are TGTGCCAGCAGTATCTCCCCTAGCGGGGAATACGAGCAGTACTTC.

Concerning this clone: Other DNA sequences within the sample encode an identical CDR3. The chain carries TRBV7-9 and TRBJ1-1, with D possibly being TRBD1 (5 bases). The CDR3 covers 12 residues. The ends were cut back, 4 bases at V and 5 bases at J, with 8 bases in the middle. The germline CDR1 and CDR2 sequences are SEHNR and FQNEAQ (reference sequence). The CDR3 protein is CASSWGGTEAFF. CDR3 nucleotides: TGTGCCAGCAGCTGGGGGGGAACTGAAGCTTTCTTT.

CDR3 residues: CASSSPVGSEQYF. The CDR3 nucleotides are TGTGCCAGCAGTTCCCCCGTAGGTAGCGAGCAGTACTTC. The chain has TRBV27 and TRBJ2-7, with D unclear. V shed 4 bases and J shed 6 bases, with 13 bases lying between them. The CDR3 totals 13 residues. Germline V gene data show CDR1 as MNHEY and CDR2 as SMNVEV (reference sequence).

The CDR3 DNA sequence: TGTGCCAGTAAGGACTCCATAGGAGACTATGGCTACACCTTC. It specifies CASKDSIGDYGYTF. The J gene is TRBJ1-2, the V gene TRBV19; D gene uncertain. The ends were cut back, 7 bases at V and 3 bases at J, with 15 bases in the middle. CDR1 is LNHDA, CDR2 SQIVND, per germline (reference sequence). This CDR3 is 14 amino acids long.

The rearrangement links TRBV5-1 to TRBJ2-2, with TRBD2 matching over 10 bases. Losses at the gene ends were 3 bases for V and 4 bases for J; bases not matched to a gene: 18. The CDR3 is 20 amino acids. Germline V lookup: CDR1 SGHRS, CDR2 YFSETQ. The CDR3 spells CASSYPQPNSSGGSTGELFF. The CDR3 DNA reads as TGCGCCAGCAGCTACCCCCAACCCAATTCTAGCGGGGGCAGCACCGGGGAGCTGTTTTTT.

The table lists this clone with a few counts. The J gene is TRBJ1-4, the V gene TRBV28; D remains ambiguous. V was shortened by 8 bases and J by 8 bases, with 6 bases between the two germline ends. The CDR3 has 10 amino acids. The germline gives CDR1 MDHEN, CDR2 SYDVKM. The CDR3 DNA is TGTGCCAGCTGTGGCGAAAAACTGTTTTTT. Translating gives CASCGEKLFF.

This chain joins TRBV4-1 and TRBJ2-1, with D tentatively TRBD2 (6 bases). Germline V gives CDR1 MGHRA, CDR2 YSYEKL. V gave up 3 bases and J gave up 5 bases, with 14 bases separating them. There are 15 residues in the CDR3. CDR3 coding DNA: TGCGCCAGCAGCCAGGAGCGGACTACCCACAATGAGCAGTTCTTC. Translated, it gives CASSQERTTHNEQFF.

This chain connects TRBV30 to TRBJ1-2; 7 bases agree with TRBD1. The trim removed 3 bases at V and 5 bases at J, leaving 12 bases unmatched. CDR1 and CDR2 from the germline V gene are GTSNPN and SVGIG (reference sequence). This CDR3 spans 15 amino acids. The DNA for the CDR3 is TGTGCCTGGAGGCCGGCCGCAGGGGGGGGATATGGCTACACCTTC. It encodes CAWRPAAGGGYGYTF.

This clone was picked up a small number of times. V and J are TRBV11-2 and TRBJ2-3; D gene ambiguous. V lost 0 bases and J lost 2, with 12 bases in between. The germline gives CDR1 SGHAT, CDR2 FQNNGV. The CDR3 loop spans 16 amino acids. Here the CDR3 DNA reads TGTGCCAGCAGCTTAGACTGGGCTCGGCCCACAGATACGCAGTATTTT. Protein: CASSLDWARPTDTQYF.

V gene TRBV14 combines with J gene TRBJ2-7; TRBD1 matches at 8 bases. The CDR3 consists of 15 residues. Per germline, CDR1 SGHDN and CDR2 FVKESK. V was clipped by 2 bases and J by 4 bases; unmatched bases: 7. The CDR3 spells CASSQQGQGPYEQYF. CDR3 bases: TGTGCCAGCAGCCAACAAGGACAGGGTCCTTACGAGCAGTACTTC.

The chain employs TRBV4-2 and TRBJ2-2; TRBD2 agrees at 14 bases. V dropped 1 base and J dropped 5; count of bases not matched to a gene: 6. The germline gives CDR1 LGHNA, CDR2 YNFKEQ. CDR3 size: 18 residues. The CDR3 is CASSQVVGLAGDTGELFF. CDR3 DNA: TGTGCCAGCAGCCAAGTTGTGGGACTAGCGGGAGATACCGGGGAGCTGTTTTTT.

This chain links TRBV19 with TRBJ2-6; unclear D gene. The V gene lost 3 bases and the J gene lost 2 bases, with 8 bases spanning the gap. Germline CDR1 LNHDA, CDR2 SQIVND (reference sequence). The CDR3 loop spans 15 amino acids. The DNA for the CDR3 is TGTGCCAGTAGTATCACAGCTCCTGGGGCCAACGTCCTGACTTTC. This codes for CASSITAPGANVLTF.

The CDR3 protein is CAISEPTGTYGYTF. CDR3 DNA: TGTGCCATCAGTGAGCCGACCGGGACCTATGGCTACACCTTC. V and J are TRBV10-3 and TRBJ1-2, with D maybe TRBD1 (5 bases). Germline-derived CDR1 and CDR2 are ENHRY and SYGVKD. V was clipped by 2 bases and J by 4 bases, with 11 bases between them. This CDR3 contains 14 residues.

The chain is built from TRBV15 and TRBJ2-7; TRBD1 or TRBD2 may be the D gene (5 bases each). Trimming took off 0 bases at V and 7 bases at J, with 19 bases between the two ends. The CDR3 loop spans 16 amino acids. Germline CDR1 reads LNHNV; CDR2 reads YYDKDF (reference sequence). CDR3 sequence: CATSRENVGTGLEQYF. In DNA, the CDR3 is TGTGCCACCAGCAGAGAAAATGTTGGGACCGGTTTAGAGCAGTACTTC.

The chain carries TRBV11-2 and TRBJ2-3; 8 bases fit TRBD2. The CDR3 is 17 amino acids. Per the germline V gene, CDR1 is SGHAT and CDR2 is FQNNGV. After removal of 1 base from V and 2 bases from J, the junction contained 8 bases not matched to a gene. The CDR3 sequence: CASSLVAGLKLTDTQYF. The CDR3 nucleotides are TGTGCCAGCAGCTTAGTAGCGGGGCTAAAGCTCACAGATACGCAGTATTTT.